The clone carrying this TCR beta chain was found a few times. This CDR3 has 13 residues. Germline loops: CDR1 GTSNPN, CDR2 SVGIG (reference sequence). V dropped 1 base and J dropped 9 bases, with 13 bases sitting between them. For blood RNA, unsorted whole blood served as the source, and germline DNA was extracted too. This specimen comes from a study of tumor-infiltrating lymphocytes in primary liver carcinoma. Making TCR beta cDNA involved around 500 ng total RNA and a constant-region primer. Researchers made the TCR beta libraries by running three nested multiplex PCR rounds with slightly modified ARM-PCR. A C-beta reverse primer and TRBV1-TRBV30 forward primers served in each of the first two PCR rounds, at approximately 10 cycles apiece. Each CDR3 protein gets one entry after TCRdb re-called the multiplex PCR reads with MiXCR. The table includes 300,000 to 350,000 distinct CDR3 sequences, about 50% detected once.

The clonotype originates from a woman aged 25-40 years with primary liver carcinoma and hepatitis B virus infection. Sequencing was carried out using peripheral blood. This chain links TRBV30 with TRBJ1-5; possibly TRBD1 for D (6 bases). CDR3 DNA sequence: TGTGCCTGGAGTGAGGGGGGGAATAGGCCCCAGCATTTT. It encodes CAWSEGGNRPQHF.